In its sample, the clone carrying this T cell receptor (beta chain) was seen a few times. Deep level was the assay's run setting. As handled by the study authors: ImmunoSEQ only sent back junction sequences with no quality scores, so filtering was done differently. The assay was immunoSEQ multiplex PCR, and TCRdb's table has in-frame clones only and misses some. That table furnishes V, J and clone size, whereas the DNA furnished D and trimming. The repertoire consists of some 490,000 clones, with more than 65% occurring once and the leading ten covering roughly 13%. This sample was included in a study of shared clonotypes between healthy human individuals. All donors qualified as healthy HIV-negative adults and had experienced no recent acute infections or vaccinations. CDR1 is SGHNT and CDR2 is YYREEE in the germline V gene (reference sequence). This CDR3 has 14 amino acids. Germline trimming cut 4 bases from V and 4 bases from J; bases unmatched to any gene: 5.

The material sequenced was PBMCs. The chain combines TRBV5-4 with TRBJ1-2; TRBD1 agrees at 9 bases. The source is a woman aged 40-49 years in good health. Some clones in this sample may be carry-over from other donors' samples. In DNA form, the CDR3 reads TGTGCCAGCAGCCCTCCGGGACAGGGCTATGGCTACACCTTC. Translated: CASSPPGQGYGYTF.